This is a list of T cell receptor beta chains from one sample in a study of cytomegalovirus exposure and HLA in healthy donors. Sequencing was performed with immunoSEQ multiplex PCR; in TCRdb, only in-frame clones are kept and a portion is missing. With fewer than 200,000 clones in the sample, the ten largest clones hold about 1.2%. The sample was PBMCs. These receptors all come from a woman in her fifties or sixties in good health and CMV-seronegative. The CDR3 runs from the conserved cysteine through the conserved F or W. A D gene is named only where the DNA matches it firmly.

>TRBV6-5|TRBD2|TRBJ2-3
TGTGCCAGCAGCCGACTAGCGGGAGAGGGAGATACGCAGTATTTT
CASSRLAGEGDTQYF
>TRBV19|TRBD1|TRBJ1-2
TGTGCCAGTAGTATAGTTGACAGGGGGGACTATGGCTACACCTTC
CASSIVDRGDYGYTF
>TRBV2|TRBD1|TRBJ2-7
TGTGCCAGCAGAACAGGGGGGTACGAGCAGTACTTC
CASRTGGYEQYF
>TRBV5-1|NA|TRBJ2-7
TGCGCCAGCCTCCCTGGCGGTCCTAATTACTACGAGCAGTACTTC
CASLPGGPNYYEQYF
>TRBV6-5|NA|TRBJ2-7
TGTGCCAGCAGTTACCGGTCCCGCTACGAGCAGTACTTC
CASSYRSRYEQYF
>TRBV7-9|NA|TRBJ2-5
TGTGCCAGCAGCTTAGAGCGAGGAACCCAGTACTTC
CASSLERGTQYF
>TRBV7-9|TRBD1|TRBJ2-3
TGTGCCAGCAAGGGAGACAGGGGTCCCGCAGATACGCAGTATTTT
CASKGDRGPADTQYF
>TRBV6-5|NA|TRBJ1-6
TGTGCCAGCAGTTACCTTAGAACAGGGTCCTCACCCCTCCACTTT
CASSYLRTGSSPLHF
>TRBV19|TRBD2|TRBJ2-3
TGTGCCAGCTCCCTCTCTAGCGGGATTGCAGATACGCAGTATTTT
CASSLSSGIADTQYF
>TRBV7-3|NA|TRBJ1-1
TGTGCCAGCAGCTTAGGCAGGGCCTTGAACACTGAAGCTTTCTTT
CASSLGRALNTEAFF
>TRBV5-4|TRBD2|TRBJ2-3
TGTGCCAGCAGCCTAGCGGGCCCCACAGATACGCAGTATTTT
CASSLAGPTDTQYF
>TRBV11-2|TRBD2|TRBJ2-3
TGTGCCAGCAGCTTAAGGGCTAGCGGGAGTCCAGATACGCAGTATTTT
CASSLRASGSPDTQYF
>TRBV7-9|TRBD2|TRBJ2-1
TGTGCCAGCAGCCCTCGGGTTGCCCAGGCGAGCGGGAGAGTAGGTGAGCAGTTCTTC
CASSPRVAQASGRVGEQFF
>TRBV5-8|TRBD1|TRBJ2-7
TGTGCCAGCAGCCCCCCGTGGGACAGGGGTTCCTACGAGCAGTACTTC
CASSPPWDRGSYEQYF
>TRBV11-2|NA|TRBJ2-1
TGTGCCAGCAGCTTAGGGTCCGCAGACTACAATGAGCAGTTCTTC
CASSLGSADYNEQFF
>TRBV7-8|TRBD1|TRBJ1-1
TGTGCCAGCAGCCCCCGACAGGGAGAGGTTAGGAACACTGAAGCTTTCTTT
CASSPRQGEVRNTEAFF
>TRBV5-4|NA|TRBJ1-4
TGTGCCAGCAGCAGGGGGAGCAATTCGAATGAAAAACTGTTTTTT
CASSRGSNSNEKLFF
>TRBV7-3|NA|TRBJ2-2
TGTGCCAGCAGCTTAGATGGGTCGACAGCTAACACCGGGGAGCTGTTTTTT
CASSLDGSTANTGELFF
>TRBV9|NA|TRBJ1-2
TGTGCCAGCAGCCCCCCTGGGGGCATTGGCTACACCTTC
CASSPPGGIGYTF
>TRBV6-6|TRBD1|TRBJ1-5
TGTGCCAGCAGTTACAACAGGGGTAGCAGCAATCAGCCCCAGCATTTT
CASSYNRGSSNQPQHF
>TRBV7-9|TRBD1|TRBJ1-3
TGTGCCAGCAGCCGGCTATTGGGACAGGGGTCTGGAAACACCATATATTTT
CASSRLLGQGSGNTIYF
>TRBV19|NA|TRBJ1-5
TGTGCCAGTAGTAACCCGGGGAGAGGCAATCAGCCCCAGCATTTT
CASSNPGRGNQPQHF